This TCR beta chain was profiled in a study of early T cells in non-severe SARS-CoV-2 infection. CDR3 length: 15 residues. Germline CDR1 and CDR2: MNHNS and SASEGT. Losses at the gene ends were 6 bases for V and 7 bases for J; bases not matched to a gene: 12. This clonotype was detected only a few times. Its antigen is currently unknown. Each single cDNA molecule received a unique molecular identifier. Each CDR3 protein is one row after TCRdb ran MiXCR on the 5' RACE reads. The sample records tens of thousands of distinct CDR3 sequences, around 4.1% being singletons. Study-wide findings and caveats: Matching results from VDJdb favored anti-spike CD8 responses, leaving private and CD4 specificities undetected.

J is TRBJ2-5 and V is TRBV6-1; 9 bases are a match to TRBD2. Sequences were obtained from whole blood. The clonotype was recovered from an adult who was a healthcare worker with PCR-confirmed SARS-CoV-2 infection or an uninfected control (not recorded which). The CDR3, as DNA: TGTGCCAGCAGCGAAACGGGACTAGCCCAGGCGACCCAGTACTTC. It specifies CASSETGLAQATQYF.